These 18 T cell receptor beta chains originate from one sample sequenced in a study of blood T cell repertoires in COVID-19. Sequencing used immunoSEQ multiplex PCR; TCRdb keeps in-frame clones, though not all of them. The sample includes around 10,000 clones, almost 90% of them seen just once. Source material: peripheral blood. The receptors shown here come from a human donor in a cohort sampled during active COVID-19.

The chain links TRBV7-3 to TRBJ1-2; maybe TRBD1 (6 bases). There are 16 residues in the CDR3. The germline V gene has CDR1 SGHTA and CDR2 FQGTGA. The V end was cut by 1 base, the J end by 0 bases, with 12 bases between. The CDR3 nucleotides are TGTGCCAGCAGCTTAAGTCCAGGGGTGACTAACTATGGCTACACCTTC. Translation gives CASSLSPGVTNYGYTF.

The chain has TRBV30 and TRBJ1-1; TRBD1 matches 8 bases. The germline gives CDR1 GTSNPN, CDR2 SVGIG (reference sequence). The length of the CDR3 is 12 residues. V lost 5 bases to trimming and J lost 5 bases; unmatched junction nucleotides: 4. As DNA, the CDR3 is TGTGCCTGGGACAGGGGAAGGACTGAAGCTTTCTTT. Translating gives CAWDRGRTEAFF.

This rearrangement joins TRBV15 to TRBJ2-5, with D possibly TRBD2 on 6 matching bases. The germline CDR1 and CDR2 sequences are LNHNV and YYDKDF (reference sequence). V was cut by 0 bases and J by 5 bases, with 10 bases left in between. CDR3 length: 14 residues. The CDR3 DNA sequence: TGTGCCACCAGCAGAGAGGGACTCGGGGAGACCCAGTACTTC. Amino acids: CATSREGLGETQYF.

This clone was counted a single time. V and J are TRBV10-3 and TRBJ1-5; 10 bases match TRBD1. Germline CDR1 and CDR2: ENHRY and SYGVKD. The V segment lost 6 bases and the J segment 6 bases; nucleotides outside the gene matches: 8. The CDR3 totals 15 residues. The CDR3, as DNA: TGTGCCATCAGGGGGACAGGGGATGGGAGTCAGCCCCAGCATTTT. As protein: CAIRGTGDGSQPQHF.

V is TRBV25-1 and J is TRBJ1-6, with a tentative D call TRBD1 (6 bases). The CDR3 runs to 18 residues. Trimming stripped 6 bases from V and 0 bases from J, with 18 bases between. Germline V gives CDR1 MGHDK, CDR2 SYGVNS. The CDR3 DNA reads TGTGCCAGCAGCCCGAATCGACAGGCCGACTCCTATAATTCACCCCTCCACTTT. It specifies CASSPNRQADSYNSPLHF.

The chain is built from TRBV7-2 and TRBJ2-7; no clear D gene. Germline lookup yields CDR1 SGHTA and CDR2 FQGNSA. The CDR3 loop spans 13 amino acids. Trimming removed 0 bases at V and 3 bases at J, with 6 bases between. For the CDR3, the DNA is TGTGCCAGCAGCTTAGCGCGAGACTACGAGCAGTACTTC. Amino acid sequence: CASSLARDYEQYF.

Comments on this clone: Relative to the germline gene, one junction end is altered; a read error may explain this. J is TRBJ2-3 and V is TRBV4-1; 12 nucleotides align to TRBD2. This CDR3 has 15 amino acids. CDR1 MGHRA and CDR2 YSYEKL come from the germline V gene. CDR3 in DNA: TGCGCCACCAGCAATCTAGCGGGGGGGGAAGATACGCAGTATTTT. As protein: CATSNLAGGEDTQYF.

The rearrangement uses TRBV6-5 and TRBJ2-4; the D gene is possibly TRBD1 (6 bases). The V gene's germline CDR1 is MNHEY and CDR2 SVGAGI. The CDR3 runs to 15 residues. V lost 4 bases to trimming and J lost 9 bases, with 19 bases between them. The CDR3 DNA reads TGTGCCAGCAGTTCGGGACACACTAGGGAAAGCATTCAGTACTTC. It yields the protein CASSSGHTRESIQYF.

The chain carries TRBV6-5 and TRBJ1-2, with D uncertain. Deletions cut 5 bases from V and 0 bases from J, with 13 bases between. This CDR3 contains 15 residues. The germline V gene encodes CDR1 MNHEY and CDR2 SVGAGI. Written as DNA, the CDR3 is TGTGCCAGCAGTCCCCGGGAGGGAGCTAACTATGGCTACACCTTC. Its protein is CASSPREGANYGYTF.

The chain links TRBV7-9 to TRBJ2-7; D might be TRBD1 (6 bases). Germline-derived CDR1 and CDR2 are SEHNR and FQNEAQ (reference sequence). There are 16 residues in the CDR3. Trimming removed 5 bases at V and 6 bases at J, with 23 bases between. This CDR3 is CASSPTAGARGSEQYF. The CDR3, as DNA: TGTGCCAGCAGCCCGACCGCAGGGGCCAGGGGCTCCGAGCAGTACTTC.

This clone appeared a single time. The V gene is TRBV19, the J gene TRBJ2-7; 8 bases are shared with TRBD1. J lost 6 bases, V lost 8 bases, and 15 bases had no gene match. CDR1 and CDR2 from the germline V gene are LNHDA and SQIVND (reference sequence). CDR3 size: 15 residues. The CDR3 region has the DNA TGTGCCAGTTGCGTGCGCGGACAGGGCGGCGCCGAGCAGTACTTC. This codes for CASCVRGQGGAEQYF.

The CDR3 spells CASSEWATGGGPQETQYF. The CDR3 DNA reads as TGTGCCAGCAGTGAATGGGCCACAGGGGGGGGCCCCCAAGAGACCCAGTACTTC. This chain links TRBV2 with TRBJ2-5, with D perhaps TRBD1 (8 bases). The CDR3 runs to 18 residues. CDR1 is SNHLY, CDR2 FYNNEI, per germline. With 2 bases removed from V and 1 base from J, the gap between germline ends came to 20 bases.

This chain links TRBV5-1 with TRBJ2-2; D remains ambiguous. This CDR3 is 15 amino acids long. Trimming stripped 4 bases from V and 2 bases from J, with 12 bases between. Germline V lookup: CDR1 SGHRS, CDR2 YFSETQ. The chain's CDR3 is CASSPLAVNTGELFF. The CDR3 DNA reads TGCGCCAGCAGCCCCCTGGCGGTCAACACCGGGGAGCTGTTTTTT.

The chain has TRBV5-1 and TRBJ1-6; 10 bases map to TRBD1. Germline V gene lookup returns CDR1 SGHRS and CDR2 YFSETQ. V dropped 4 bases and J dropped 2; count of bases not matched to a gene: 6. The CDR3 length is 17 residues. The CDR3 spells CASSRGQGDTYNSPLHF. The CDR3 DNA reads TGCGCCAGCAGCCGAGGACAGGGGGATACCTATAATTCACCCCTCCACTTT.

V gene TRBV18 combines with J gene TRBJ1-3; D gene unclear. V lost 3 bases and J lost 0, with 12 bases in between. CDR1 and CDR2 (germline): KGHSH, LQKENI. The CDR3 contains 16 residues. The CDR3 DNA reads as TGTGCCAGCTCACCTTCACAGTCCGGCTCTGGAAACACCATATATTTT. Translating it yields CASSPSQSGSGNTIYF.

This chain's CDR3 is CASSTRQNEKLFF. The CDR3 DNA reads as TGTGCCAGCAGTACCCGACAGAATGAAAAACTGTTTTTT. This chain uses TRBV6-5 with TRBJ1-4, with D possibly matching TRBD1 (5 bases). V lost 5 bases and J lost 5, with 9 bases in between. CDR1 and CDR2 from the germline V gene are MNHEY and SVGAGI. CDR3 length: 13 amino acids.

This rearrangement joins TRBV12-3 or TRBV12-4 to TRBJ1-5; possible D gene TRBD1, 5 bases. The V end was cut by 6 bases, the J end by 4 bases, with 10 bases between. The CDR3 sequence is 13 residues long. CDR3 coding DNA: TGTGCCAGCAGCCCCAGGGCGAATCAGCCCCAGCATTTT. Protein sequence: CASSPRANQPQHF.

The chain is built from TRBV7-2 and TRBJ1-1, with 9 bases fitting TRBD1. Germline CDR1 SGHTA, CDR2 FQGNSA. This CDR3 is built from 16 residues. V dropped 5 bases and J dropped 1; count of bases not matched to a gene: 8. The DNA of the CDR3 is TGTGCCAGCAGCATACAGGGGGCGCGGGGGAACACTGAAGCTTTCTTT. Translating it yields CASSIQGARGNTEAFF.